This TCR beta chain was profiled in a study of CD8+CD57+ T cells in acquired aplastic anemia (dated by TCRdb to the late 2010s). Background for the entire study: DNA extracted from sorted CD4+ and CD8+ cells had a mean of about 3 ug, with a range of about 0.18 to 27.4 ug. For healthy donor samples, the average read count was about 9.9 million for CD4+ cells and 11 million to 14 million for CD8+ cells.

In this study, sorted CD4+ and CD8+ T cells from the blood of healthy subjects and of severe aplastic anemia patients had their TCR repertoires deep-sequenced. Ficoll-Paque density gradient centrifugation was used to isolate peripheral blood mononuclear cells. Before DNA was extracted, CD4+ and CD8+ T cells were sorted using either FACS or magnetic beads. Genomic DNA served as template for TCR beta VDJ combination and CDR3 sequence profiling. An Illumina HiSeq 2000 was used for TCR repertoire sequencing. The authors processed their data as follows. Repertoire assessment relied on Simpson's diversity index, CDR3 size and DJ length profiles, and TRBV/TRBJ rearrangement plots. The most abundant DNA sequence in the deep sequencing data was taken as the immunodominant clone. CDR3 amino acid sequences were screened for sharing across subjects and were compared with published repertoires and the VDJdb database. TCRdb applied fastp at Q25 and MiXCR to the public reads, then kept only in-frame beta chains. A single entry per CDR3 protein holds the most common genes and DNA from its merged rows. TCRdb's processing, not the study's, gives the V and J calls here. The sample table lists 150,000 to 200,000 distinct CDR3 sequences, 40% to 55% of them with a count of one. The ten largest clones capture around 3% of the sample.

CDR1 and CDR2 are read off the germline V gene as SGHDT and YYEEEE. The CDR3 contains 15 residues, cysteine and phenylalanine counted. Only CDR3 DNA is held: 45 bases, read in frame from base 1. V ends up 3 bases short and J 2 bases short, with an unmatched junction base count of 6. In regard to this clonotype: This clone's antigen is unknown. No base quality values were provided; no much bigger clone lies one nucleotide off.

The paper as a whole reports these results and caveats: Between patients and healthy controls, no significant difference in CD8+ Simpson's diversity was found (P=0.060). Roughly 31 CD8+ CDR3 sequences were shared between patients and controls but appeared highly expressed in patients and within their immunodominant clones.

This TCR came from a human donor in good health. The chain is made from TRBV5-6 and TRBJ2-7; the junction holds 9 bases that match TRBD1. Material: sorted CD4+, CD8+, or CD8+CD57+ T cells (not recorded which) from PBMCs. The CDR3 is CASSWDRVLPYEQYF. The DNA sequence is as follows: TGTGCCAGCAGCTGGGACAGGGTACTTCCCTACGAGCAGTACTTC.